The rows below give T cell receptor beta chains drawn from one sample of a study of breast tumors, draining lymph nodes, adjacent tissues. TCRdb passed the multiplex PCR reads through MiXCR, listing each CDR3 protein once. Altogether tens of thousands of distinct CDR3 sequences are present, 25% to 35% being singletons, with the ten largest covering over 8%. The sequencing sample was made of axillary lymph node tissue. All receptors come from a female donor with breast cancer. Some clones in this sample may be carry-over from other donors' samples. CDR3s include the opening cysteine and the closing phenylalanine or tryptophan. D genes are given only for firm matches. Rows give clone size only sometimes, using once, few, many, or a class for an expanded clone.

j_call d_call cdr3_length clone_size v_call cdr3_aa cdr3_nt
TRBJ2-1 TRBD2 13 NA TRBV6-2/TRBV6-3 CASSATSVPEQLF TGTGCCAGCAGTGCGACTAGCGTTCCTGAGCAGCTCTTC
TRBJ2-5 NA 15 many TRBV20-1 CSAFRYRGGRQTQYF TGCAGTGCTTTTCGCTACAGGGGGGGCAGACAGACCCAGTACTTC
TRBJ2-7 NA 13 NA TRBV5-1 CASSFDSDYDQYF TGCGCCAGCAGCTTCGACAGTGACTACGACCAGTACTTC
TRBJ1-3 NA 17 many TRBV18 CASSPNGPGASGNTIYF TGTGCCAGCTCACCCAATGGGCCGGGGGCGTCTGGAAACACCATATATTTT
TRBJ2-6 TRBD2 19 many TRBV19 CASGGAPRGVTSGANVLTF TGTGCCAGTGGCGGGGCCCCCCGGGGGGTCACCTCTGGGGCCAACGTCCTGACTTTC
TRBJ1-2 NA 13 many TRBV7-9 CASSLGQDYGYTF TGTGCCAGCAGCTTAGGCCAGGACTATGGCTACACCTTC
TRBJ2-7 TRBD1 15 NA TRBV12-3/TRBV12-4 CASSFGGGTAYEQYF TGTGCCAGCAGTTTCGGAGGTGGGACAGCCTACGAGCAGTACTTC
TRBJ2-7 TRBD2 13 many TRBV20-1 CSARGLSYGEQYF TGCAGTGCTCGGGGACTATCCTACGGGGAGCAGTACTTC
TRBJ2-3 NA 13 NA TRBV27 CASSPRDHWGQYF TGTGCCAGCAGTCCTAGGGACCATTGGGGGCAGTATTTT
TRBJ2-1 NA 15 many TRBV9 CASSPGASDYNEQFF TGTGCCAGCAGCCCCGGGGCTAGCGATTACAATGAGCAGTTCTTC
TRBJ1-2 NA 14 many TRBV2 CASTLRGSDYGYTF TGTGCCAGCACCTTACGCGGGTCTGACTATGGCTACACCTTC
TRBJ1-3 NA 13 NA TRBV2 CASNLVAGYTIYF TGTGCCAGCAATTTGGTGGCTGGCTACACCATATATTTT
TRBJ1-6 NA 16 NA TRBV9 CASSVAGGNYNSPLHF TGTGCCAGCAGCGTAGCGGGGGGAAACTATAATTCCCCCCTCCACTTT
TRBJ2-5 TRBD1 17 many TRBV18 CASSPPRGTGAKETQYF TGTGCCAGCTCACCACCCCGGGGGACAGGGGCCAAAGAGACCCAGTACTTC
TRBJ2-2 NA 13 NA TRBV5-1 CASRRESTGELFF TGCGCCAGCAGACGGGAGAGCACCGGGGAGCTGTTTTTT